The 21 T cell receptor beta chains below all came from one sample that was sequenced in a study of blood T cells in healthy people across ages. The authors ran a second PCR of about 6 to 12 cycles using a sample-barcoded 5' primer and a J-beta primer mix. One entry per CDR3 protein, called by TCRdb with MiXCR from the 5' RACE reads. Here the sample spans about 780,000 distinct CDR3 sequences, around half being singletons. The sample comprised blood. The receptors were sampled from a man older than 75 in good health.

The chain links TRBV6-5 to TRBJ1-6; TRBD1 aligns across 7 bases. The CDR3 has 13 residues. CDR1 and CDR2 (germline): MNHEY, SVGAGI. V gave up 6 bases and J gave up 9 bases; unmatched junction bases: 5. The CDR3 DNA sequence: TGTGCCAGCAGCCCGGGACAGACTTCACCCCTCCACTTT. Amino acid sequence: CASSPGQTSPLHF.

This clonotype was detected once. A much larger clone differs by one base, so this may be a read error. V gene TRBV5-1 combines with J gene TRBJ2-1; D is uncertain. The DNA end lines up better with TRBJ2-7; the J call may be wrong. CDR1 is SGHRS and CDR2 is YFSETQ in the germline V gene. The CDR3 length is 14 residues. CDR3 coding DNA: TGCGCCAGCAGCGGTGGCCTTGGTTACAATGAGCAGTACTTC. It codes for CASSGGLGYNEQYF.

The J gene is TRBJ1-2, the V gene TRBV4-1; 9 bases line up with TRBD1. CDR3 size: 15 residues. Germline CDR1 reads MGHRA; CDR2 reads YSYEKL. The V gene end was trimmed by 4 bases and the J gene end by 0 bases; junction bases not matched to a gene: 3. The DNA of the CDR3 is TGCGCCAGCAGCCTGGGACAGGGTACTAACTATGGCTACACCTTC. Protein sequence: CASSLGQGTNYGYTF.

This clonotype was seen a few times. Just one base apart from a much larger clone, this may be a read error. The V gene is TRBV20-1, the J gene TRBJ2-5; D ambiguous. Germline CDR1 DFQATT, CDR2 SNEGSKA (reference sequence). This CDR3 is 12 amino acids long. Trimming pared 5 bases from V and 4 bases from J, leaving 11 bases between. The CDR3 protein is CSACFGRETQYF. CDR3 nucleotides: TGCAGTGCTTGTTTCGGGCGAGAGACCCAGTACTTC.

The V call is TRBV12-3 or TRBV12-4, the J call TRBJ2-5; TRBD2 is a possible D gene (6 bases). V shed 3 bases and J shed 4 bases, with 15 bases lying between them. The CDR3 length is 15 residues. CDR3 nucleotides: TGTGCCAGCAGTTTTCACCGGCCTAGCGCAGAGACCCAGTACTTC. Encoded protein: CASSFHRPSAETQYF.

The genes are TRBV4-1 and TRBJ2-1; 9 bases map to TRBD1. V gave up 5 bases and J gave up 9 bases; unmatched junction bases: 5. Germline assignment: CDR1 MGHRA and CDR2 YSYEKL. CDR3 length: 13 residues. The CDR3 is CASSDRGLGEQFF. CDR3 coding DNA: TGCGCCAGCAGCGACAGGGGGTTGGGTGAGCAGTTCTTC.

This clonotype was counted a few times. The V and J genes are TRBV29-1 and TRBJ1-2, with TRBD1 as a possible D gene (5 bases). With 7 bases removed from V and 4 bases from J, the gap between germline ends came to 10 bases. This CDR3 is built from 11 residues. The germline V gene has CDR1 SQVTM and CDR2 ANQGSEA. This CDR3 is CSAADSYGYTF. The DNA for the CDR3 is TGCAGCGCCGCCGACAGCTATGGCTACACCTTC.

The V gene is TRBV9, the J gene TRBJ2-1, with TRBD2 matching 9 bases. Trimming cost V 4 bases and J 7 bases; bases outside gene matches: 12. CDR3 length: 16 amino acids. The V gene's germline CDR1 is SGDLS and CDR2 YYNGEE. CDR3: CASSQKGASGANEQFF. The CDR3 DNA is TGTGCCAGCAGCCAGAAGGGGGCTAGCGGGGCGAATGAGCAGTTCTTC. The entire variable domain, with the rest obtained from reference TRBV9 and TRBJ2-1, is as follows: DSGVTQTPKHLITATGQRVTLRCSPRSGDLSVYWYQQSLDQGLQFLIQYYNGEERAKGNILERFSAQQFPDLHSELNLSSLELGDSALYFCASSQKGASGANEQFFGPGTRLTVL.

The V gene is TRBV7-6, the J gene TRBJ2-4; 7 positions agree with TRBD2. This CDR3 spans 16 amino acids. Germline V gene data show CDR1 as SGHVS and CDR2 as FNYEAQ. Trimming took 5 bases from V and 3 from J; bases not matched to a gene: 10. The CDR3: CASSPYLADVKNIQYF. The CDR3 bases are TGTGCCAGCAGCCCATACCTAGCGGACGTCAAAAACATTCAGTACTTC.

A few counts support this clonotype. Mismatch with germline at one junction end may stem from a read error. J is TRBJ2-7 and V is TRBV3-1; TRBD2 matches at 9 bases. The CDR3 is made up of 16 amino acids. Per germline, CDR1 LGHDT and CDR2 YNNKEL (reference sequence). The CDR3 spells CASRQGLAGPSYEQYF. CDR3 in DNA: TGTGCCAGCAGACAAGGTCTAGCGGGACCTTCCTACGAGCAGTACTTC.

This clonotype was counted a few times. The chain combines TRBV20-1 with TRBJ2-7; TRBD2 matches 7 bases. V shed 0 bases, J shed 1 base, and the junction held 6 bases outside the gene matches. CDR1 is DFQATT, CDR2 SNEGSKA, per germline (reference sequence). The CDR3 is 15 amino acids. The DNA of the CDR3 is TGCAGTGCTAGAGATTTTGGACTAGATTCCTACGAGCAGTACTTC. This translates into CSARDFGLDSYEQYF.

The chain joins TRBV5-1 to TRBJ2-7, with D unresolved. The J call may be incorrect, as the DNA end agrees better with TRBJ2-5. Germline-derived CDR1 and CDR2 are SGHRS and YFSETQ. CDR3 length equals 14 residues. The DNA for the CDR3 is TGCGCCAGCAGCTTGACGACCGGACCAGGGACCCAGTACTTC. It translates to CASSLTTGPGTQYF.

This clonotype has just a few counts. This chain uses TRBV6-1 with TRBJ1-2; 7 bases map to TRBD1. This CDR3 is 13 amino acids long. V gave up 3 bases and J gave up 7 bases; unmatched junction bases: 5. Germline V lookup: CDR1 MNHNS, CDR2 SASEGT. The CDR3 region is CASSETGPGGYTF. As DNA, the CDR3 is TGTGCCAGCAGTGAGACAGGGCCTGGTGGCTACACCTTC.

The rearrangement joins TRBV27 to TRBJ1-1; unclear D gene. The J call may be mistaken, given a closer DNA end match to TRBJ1-5. Germline V gene sequence: CDR1 MNHEY, CDR2 SMNVEV (reference sequence). The CDR3 is 13 amino acids. CDR3 region: CAIPSPTRLRQHF. For the CDR3, the DNA is TGTGCCATCCCCTCTCCAACAAGACTAAGGCAGCATTTT.

The gene calls are TRBV7-9 and TRBJ2-7; 8 positions match TRBD2. The CDR3 totals 13 residues. Germline CDR1 reads SEHNR; CDR2 reads FQNEAQ (reference sequence). Unmatched junction bases numbered 2, after V lost 4 bases and J lost 3 bases. CDR3 sequence: CASSWGLDYEQYF. The DNA of the CDR3 is TGTGCCAGCAGCTGGGGACTAGACTACGAGCAGTACTTC.

The rearrangement uses TRBV3-1 and TRBJ2-4, with D maybe TRBD2 (5 bases). This CDR3 comprises 15 residues. Germline CDR1 is LGHDT and CDR2 is YNNKEL (reference sequence). Trimming pared 5 bases from V and 0 bases from J, leaving 11 bases between. The CDR3 loop reads CASSFSVTAKNIQYF. The CDR3 nucleotides are TGTGCCAGCAGCTTTAGCGTAACAGCCAAAAACATTCAGTACTTC.

This CDR3 is CASSELGNSYEQYF. The CDR3 DNA reads TGTGCCAGCAGTGAATTGGGGAACTCCTACGAGCAGTACTTC. The rearrangement links TRBV25-1 to TRBJ2-7; D not resolved. This CDR3 contains 14 residues. V lost 1 base to trimming and J lost 0 bases, with 7 bases between them. Germline-derived CDR1 and CDR2 are MGHDK and SYGVNS.

The chain employs TRBV20-1 and TRBJ2-1; D call uncertain. The J call may be in error: the DNA end matches TRBJ2-7 better. The CDR3 contains 14 residues. In germline, CDR1 is DFQATT, CDR2 SNEGSKA (reference sequence). CDR3 loop: CSARDLPFLGEQYF. CDR3 nucleotide sequence: TGCAGTGCTAGAGATCTCCCTTTTCTAGGTGAGCAGTACTTC.

The sample holds a few counts of this clonotype. The CDR3 spells CASSLVESEQYF. CDR3 nucleotides: TGCGCCAGCAGCTTGGTAGAAAGTGAGCAGTACTTC. The rearrangement uses TRBV5-1 and TRBJ2-7; D ambiguous. Trimming removed 0 bases at V and 7 bases at J, with 8 bases between. This CDR3 comprises 12 residues. CDR1 is SGHRS and CDR2 is YFSETQ in the germline V gene. The whole variable domain, remainder taken from reference TRBV5-1 and TRBJ2-7, is KAGVTQTPRYLIKTRGQQVTLSCSPISGHRSVSWYQQTPGQGLQFLFEYFSETQRNKGNFPGRFSGRQFSNSRSEMNVSTLELGDSALYLCASSLVESEQYFGPGTRLTVT.

This clonotype was counted a few times. This sequence joins TRBV4-1 and TRBJ2-3, with D unclear. The CDR3 spans 16 residues. Looked up from germline, CDR1 is MGHRA and CDR2 is YSYEKL. Trimming pared 0 bases from V and 0 bases from J, leaving 10 bases between. The DNA for the CDR3 is TGCGCCAGCAGCCAAGAGTATAGAGCCAGCACAGATACGCAGTATTTT. This encodes CASSQEYRASTDTQYF.

This chain uses TRBV12-3 or TRBV12-4 with TRBJ1-2, with TRBD1 matching 7 bases. Unmatched junction bases numbered 13, after V lost 6 bases and J lost 3 bases. The CDR3 length is 16 residues. This CDR3 is CASSDTGTVFHYGYTF. The DNA of the CDR3 is TGTGCCAGCAGCGATACCGGGACAGTCTTTCACTATGGCTACACCTTC.